This T cell receptor (beta chain) was sequenced during a study of shared clonotypes between healthy human individuals. Study results and limitations: The study drew on few donors, limiting represented genetic and exposure-history diversity. Investigators collected only blood, and repertoires in tissues likely differ.

CDR3 length equals 12 residues. The germline V gene encodes CDR1 SGHAT and CDR2 FQDESV (reference sequence). Assay used: immunoSEQ multiplex PCR; TCRdb lists only in-frame clones, some missing. This table has tens of thousands of clones, over 55% appearing once. Worth noting for this clone: Its antigen is undetermined. The germline gene is not matched at one end of the junction; a read error may be the cause.

The TCR originated in a young man in good health. Sequenced input: memory CD8+ T cells sorted from blood. Subset noted: CD45RO+ cells pooled with CCR7-negative TemRA cells. This rearrangement joins TRBV11-1 to TRBJ1-1; D remains unclear. The CDR3 sequence: CASSLEGTEALF. In DNA form, the CDR3 reads TGTGCCAGCAGCTTAGAGGGCACTGAAGCTCTCTTT.